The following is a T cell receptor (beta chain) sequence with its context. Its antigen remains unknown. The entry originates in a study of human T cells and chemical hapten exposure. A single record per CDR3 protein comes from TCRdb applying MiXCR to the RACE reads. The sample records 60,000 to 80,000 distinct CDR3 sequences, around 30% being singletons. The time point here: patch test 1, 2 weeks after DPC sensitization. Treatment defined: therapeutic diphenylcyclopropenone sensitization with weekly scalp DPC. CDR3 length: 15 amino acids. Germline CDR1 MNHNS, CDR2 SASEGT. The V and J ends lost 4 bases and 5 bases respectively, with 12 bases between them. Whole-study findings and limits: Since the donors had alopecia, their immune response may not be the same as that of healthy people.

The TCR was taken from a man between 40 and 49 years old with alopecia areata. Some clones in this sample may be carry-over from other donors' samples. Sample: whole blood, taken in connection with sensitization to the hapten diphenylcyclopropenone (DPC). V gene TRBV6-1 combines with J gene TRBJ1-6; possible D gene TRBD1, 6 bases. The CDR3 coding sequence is TGTGCCAGCAGTGCCGTGGACAGTCATAATTCACCCCTCCACTTT. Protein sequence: CASSAVDSHNSPLHF.